Listed below are T cell receptor beta chains from one sample, sequenced in a study of PD-1 blockade in classical Hodgkin lymphoma. Libraries were prepared by immunoSEQ multiplex PCR; TCRdb keeps only in-frame clonotypes and omits some of them. The sample contains about 93,000 clones, roughly 80% of which appear only once. The sequencing used peripheral blood mononuclear cells (PBMCs), collected before the second cycle of nivolumab. All receptors derive from a human donor with classical Hodgkin lymphoma. Each CDR3 is given with its conserved first and last residue. The D gene is left open where the match is weak. Only some rows state a clone size, as once, few, many or a class for expanded clones.

CDR3 protein: CASSSIGQGSFNYGYTF
CDR3 DNA: TGTGCCAGCAGCTCCATAGGACAGGGGTCTTTTAACTATGGCTACACCTTC
V gene: TRBV7-9
D gene: TRBD1
clone size: once
CDR3 length: 17
J gene: TRBJ1-2

CDR3 protein: CAWGRGVNTEAFF
CDR3 DNA: TGTGCCTGGGGGCGTGGGGTGAACACTGAAGCTTTCTTT
V gene: TRBV30
D gene: -
clone size: -
CDR3 length: 13
J gene: TRBJ1-1

CDR3 protein: CATSRGLNTGELFF
CDR3 DNA: TGTGCCACCAGCAGGGGCTTGAACACCGGGGAGCTGTTTTTT
V gene: TRBV15
D gene: -
clone size: -
CDR3 length: 14
J gene: TRBJ2-2

CDR3 protein: CASSVAGLAGGPATDTQYF
CDR3 DNA: TGTGCCAGCAGCGTAGCTGGACTAGCGGGAGGGCCAGCCACAGATACGCAGTATTTT
V gene: TRBV9
D gene: TRBD2
clone size: once
CDR3 length: 19
J gene: TRBJ2-3

CDR3 protein: CASSLIGWAGDSYEQYF
CDR3 DNA: TGTGCCAGCAGCTTAATCGGGTGGGCAGGGGATTCCTACGAGCAGTACTTC
V gene: TRBV7-9
D gene: -
clone size: once
CDR3 length: 17
J gene: TRBJ2-7

CDR3 protein: CAWSQLAQNEQFF
CDR3 DNA: TGTGCCTGGAGTCAGCTAGCGCAAAATGAGCAGTTCTTC
V gene: TRBV30
D gene: -
clone size: -
CDR3 length: 13
J gene: TRBJ2-1

CDR3 protein: CSVGQDGNTEAFF
CDR3 DNA: TGCAGCGTTGGACAGGACGGGAACACTGAAGCTTTCTTT
V gene: TRBV29-1
D gene: -
clone size: -
CDR3 length: 13
J gene: TRBJ1-1

CDR3 protein: CASSLGRPGSWEKLFF
CDR3 DNA: TGTGCCAGCAGCTTAGGTCGTCCCGGGAGTTGGGAAAAACTGTTTTTT
V gene: TRBV7-2
D gene: -
clone size: -
CDR3 length: 16
J gene: TRBJ1-4

CDR3 protein: CSVVAGTDTQYF
CDR3 DNA: TGCAGCGTCGTGGCGGGCACAGATACGCAGTATTTT
V gene: TRBV29-1
D gene: -
clone size: -
CDR3 length: 12
J gene: TRBJ2-3

CDR3 protein: CASSHDRTNEAFF
CDR3 DNA: TGTGCCAGCTCACATGACAGGACCAATGAAGCTTTCTTT
V gene: TRBV18
D gene: -
clone size: -
CDR3 length: 13
J gene: TRBJ1-1

CDR3 protein: CASSMGARIISNQPQHF
CDR3 DNA: TGTGCCAGTAGTATGGGAGCGAGGATCATTAGCAATCAGCCCCAGCATTTT
V gene: TRBV19
D gene: -
clone size: -
CDR3 length: 17
J gene: TRBJ1-5

CDR3 protein: CASSYTGGREGFPQYF
CDR3 DNA: TGTGCCAGCAGTTACACGGGGGGACGGGAGGGCTTTCCCCAGTACTTC
V gene: TRBV6-5
D gene: TRBD2
clone size: -
CDR3 length: 16
J gene: TRBJ2-5

CDR3 protein: CASEREGVNEQFF
CDR3 DNA: TGTGCCAGCGAGCGGGAGGGGGTAAATGAGCAGTTCTTC
V gene: TRBV28
D gene: TRBD2
clone size: -
CDR3 length: 13
J gene: TRBJ2-1

CDR3 protein: CASSLRGRNTGELFF
CDR3 DNA: TGTGCCAGCAGTTTACGGGGGAGGAACACCGGGGAGCTGTTTTTT
V gene: TRBV27
D gene: -
clone size: -
CDR3 length: 15
J gene: TRBJ2-2

CDR3 protein: CVSSGVATDTQYF
CDR3 DNA: TGTGTCAGTTCAGGGGTAGCGACAGATACGCAGTATTTT
V gene: TRBV19
D gene: -
clone size: -
CDR3 length: 13
J gene: TRBJ2-3

CDR3 protein: CASSSGTTSSTDTQYF
CDR3 DNA: TGCGCCAGCAGCTCGGGGACTACCTCTAGCACAGATACGCAGTATTTT
V gene: TRBV5-1
D gene: TRBD2
clone size: once
CDR3 length: 16
J gene: TRBJ2-3

CDR3 protein: CASSADTYYNEQFF
CDR3 DNA: TGTGCCAGCAGTGCTGACACCTACTACAATGAGCAGTTCTTC
V gene: TRBV2
D gene: -
clone size: -
CDR3 length: 14
J gene: TRBJ2-1

CDR3 protein: CASRDTYTEAFF
CDR3 DNA: TGTGCCAGCAGGGACACTTACACTGAAGCTTTCTTT
V gene: TRBV6-1
D gene: -
clone size: -
CDR3 length: 12
J gene: TRBJ1-1

CDR3 protein: CAIAGTYEQYF
CDR3 DNA: TGTGCCATAGCAGGGACCTACGAGCAGTACTTC
V gene: TRBV10-3
D gene: -
clone size: -
CDR3 length: 11
J gene: TRBJ2-7

CDR3 protein: CASSLVAGHKYF
CDR3 DNA: TGTGCCAGCAGTTTAGTGGCGGGACACAAGTACTTC
V gene: TRBV28
D gene: -
clone size: -
CDR3 length: 12
J gene: TRBJ2-5

CDR3 protein: CSVRVSDTQYF
CDR3 DNA: TGCAGCGTCCGCGTGTCTGATACGCAGTATTTT
V gene: TRBV29-1
D gene: -
clone size: -
CDR3 length: 11
J gene: TRBJ2-3

CDR3 protein: CASSAPGQRDLVTQYF
CDR3 DNA: TGTGCCAGCAGCGCTCCGGGACAGAGGGACCTAGTGACCCAGTACTTC
V gene: TRBV9
D gene: TRBD1
clone size: -
CDR3 length: 16
J gene: TRBJ2-5

CDR3 protein: CASCQGSEETQYF
CDR3 DNA: TGCGCCAGTTGTCAGGGATCGGAAGAGACCCAGTACTTC
V gene: TRBV5-1
D gene: -
clone size: -
CDR3 length: 13
J gene: TRBJ2-5

CDR3 protein: CASSLGSAGQPQHF
CDR3 DNA: TGTGCCAGCAGTTTAGGCAGCGCTGGCCAGCCCCAGCATTTT
V gene: TRBV2
D gene: -
clone size: -
CDR3 length: 14
J gene: TRBJ1-5

CDR3 protein: CASSSGLSYEQYF
CDR3 DNA: TGTGCCAGCAGCTCAGGGCTCTCCTACGAGCAGTACTTC
V gene: TRBV14
D gene: -
clone size: -
CDR3 length: 13
J gene: TRBJ2-7

CDR3 protein: CASRLAGGPTDTQYF
CDR3 DNA: TGTGCCAGCAGACTAGCGGGAGGGCCCACAGATACGCAGTATTTT
V gene: TRBV7-2
D gene: TRBD2
clone size: -
CDR3 length: 15
J gene: TRBJ2-3

CDR3 protein: CASSSGLGGSYEQYF
CDR3 DNA: TGTGCCAGCAGCTCAGGACTAGGTGGGTCCTACGAGCAGTACTTC
V gene: TRBV5-4
D gene: TRBD2
clone size: -
CDR3 length: 15
J gene: TRBJ2-7

CDR3 protein: CAINGGQRDTQYF
CDR3 DNA: TGTGCCATCAACGGAGGCCAAAGGGATACGCAGTATTTT
V gene: TRBV10-3
D gene: -
clone size: -
CDR3 length: 13
J gene: TRBJ2-3

CDR3 protein: CAWNRGHQETQYF
CDR3 DNA: TGTGCCTGGAATCGGGGGCACCAAGAGACCCAGTACTTC
V gene: TRBV30
D gene: -
clone size: -
CDR3 length: 13
J gene: TRBJ2-5

CDR3 protein: CASYLKGTGVAGYTF
CDR3 DNA: TGTGCCAGCTATTTGAAAGGGACAGGGGTCGCTGGCTACACCTTC
V gene: TRBV6-1
D gene: TRBD1
clone size: -
CDR3 length: 15
J gene: TRBJ1-2

CDR3 protein: CAIRGGPDTGELFF
CDR3 DNA: TGTGCCATCAGAGGGGGACCGGACACCGGGGAGCTGTTTTTT
V gene: TRBV10-3
D gene: -
clone size: -
CDR3 length: 14
J gene: TRBJ2-2

CDR3 protein: CANSLLLGPNYGYTF
CDR3 DNA: TGTGCCAACAGCCTGCTGCTCGGACCTAACTATGGCTACACCTTC
V gene: TRBV7-8
D gene: -
clone size: -
CDR3 length: 15
J gene: TRBJ1-2

CDR3 protein: CASSPSGGRSYNEQFF
CDR3 DNA: TGTGCCAGCAGCCCTAGCGGGGGGCGCTCCTACAATGAGCAGTTCTTC
V gene: TRBV5-4
D gene: TRBD2
clone size: -
CDR3 length: 16
J gene: TRBJ2-1

CDR3 protein: CASRAGENYEQYF
CDR3 DNA: TGTGCCAGCAGAGCGGGAGAGAACTACGAGCAGTACTTC
V gene: TRBV2
D gene: TRBD2
clone size: few
CDR3 length: 13
J gene: TRBJ2-7

CDR3 protein: CASSYSGRTEAFF
CDR3 DNA: TGTGCCAGCAGTTACTCAGGGAGGACTGAAGCTTTCTTT
V gene: TRBV6-6
D gene: -
clone size: few
CDR3 length: 13
J gene: TRBJ1-1

CDR3 protein: CATRTWTSAYNEQFF
CDR3 DNA: TGTGCCACCAGAACTTGGACTAGCGCTTACAATGAGCAGTTCTTC
V gene: TRBV15
D gene: TRBD2
clone size: -
CDR3 length: 15
J gene: TRBJ2-1

CDR3 protein: CASSFSGEGYTEAFF
CDR3 DNA: TGTGCCAGCAGCTTCTCAGGTGAGGGGTACACTGAAGCTTTCTTT
V gene: TRBV7-6
D gene: -
clone size: -
CDR3 length: 15
J gene: TRBJ1-1

CDR3 protein: CSVAQGAQGYGYTF
CDR3 DNA: TGCAGCGTTGCACAGGGGGCGCAGGGCTATGGCTACACCTTC
V gene: TRBV29-1
D gene: TRBD1
clone size: -
CDR3 length: 14
J gene: TRBJ1-2

CDR3 protein: CASCRDRGNTEAFF
CDR3 DNA: TGTGCCAGTTGTAGGGACAGGGGAAACACTGAAGCTTTCTTT
V gene: TRBV19
D gene: TRBD1
clone size: -
CDR3 length: 14
J gene: TRBJ1-1

CDR3 protein: CASSITGGGEKLFF
CDR3 DNA: TGTGCCAGTAGTATCACGGGAGGTGGTGAAAAACTGTTTTTT
V gene: TRBV19
D gene: -
clone size: -
CDR3 length: 14
J gene: TRBJ1-4

CDR3 protein: CASSGIRGLVTGELFF
CDR3 DNA: TGTGCCAGCAGTGGCATAAGGGGGCTGGTCACCGGGGAGCTGTTTTTT
V gene: TRBV2
D gene: TRBD1
clone size: -
CDR3 length: 16
J gene: TRBJ2-2

CDR3 protein: CASSSPLELAKNIQYF
CDR3 DNA: TGTGCCAGCAGCTCCCCGCTGGAGTTAGCCAAAAACATTCAGTACTTC
V gene: TRBV7-8
D gene: -
clone size: -
CDR3 length: 16
J gene: TRBJ2-4